The rows below give T cell receptor beta chains drawn from one sample of a study of graft-versus-host responses after intestinal transplantation. Sequencing was performed with immunoSEQ multiplex PCR; in TCRdb, only in-frame clones are kept and a portion is missing. The sample contains some 25,000 clones, approximately 96% of which appear only once. The sample in question was PBMCs, obtained roughly 30 days after intestinal transplant. These receptors came from a human patient who received an intestinal transplant, so some T cells may come from the graft donor. CDR3s include the opening cysteine and the closing phenylalanine or tryptophan. Fields, in order: D gene, V gene, J gene, clone size, CDR3 DNA, CDR3 protein. The D gene is left open where the match is weak. Clone size is stated in some rows and not others, as once, few, many or a class when expanded.

-	TRBV19	TRBJ1-5	-	TGTGCCAGTAGTGTCAGCGGGTATAGCAATCAGCCCCAGCATTTT	CASSVSGYSNQPQHF
TRBD2	TRBV6-4	TRBJ2-2	-	TGTGCCAGCAGTGAAGTAGCGGGAACCGGGGAGCTGTTTTTT	CASSEVAGTGELFF
TRBD1	TRBV5-1	TRBJ1-4	-	TGCGCCAGCAGCTTGAGTGGACAGGGGCGGTCAACTAATGAAAAACTGTTTTTT	CASSLSGQGRSTNEKLFF
TRBD1	TRBV4-2	TRBJ2-2	-	TGTGCCAGCAGTTTAGACAGGGGTACCGGGGAGCTGTTTTTT	CASSLDRGTGELFF
-	TRBV11-3	TRBJ2-1	-	TGTGCCAGCAGCTTAGACGGTGAGCAGTTCTTC	CASSLDGEQFF
-	TRBV22-1	TRBJ2-6	once	TGTCCTGGGAGTAAAGCACGAAAGCGAACAAGTCGGGCCAACGTCCTGACTTTC	CPGSKARKRTSRANVLTF
TRBD1	TRBV7-9	TRBJ1-5	-	TGTGCCAGCAGCGCGACAGGGGTAGGCCAGCCCCAGCATTTT	CASSATGVGQPQHF
TRBD1	TRBV6-6	TRBJ2-7	-	TGTGCCAGCAGCCAACCGGGACAGGGGGCTTGGTACGAGCAGTACTTC	CASSQPGQGAWYEQYF
TRBD2	TRBV6-1	TRBJ2-7	-	TGTGCCAGCAGCCGGGGACTAGCGCCTTCCTACGAGCAGTACTTC	CASSRGLAPSYEQYF
-	TRBV13	TRBJ2-7	-	TGTGCCAGCCGCCGTCAGAGGGGCCCTTACGAGCAGTACTTC	CASRRQRGPYEQYF
-	TRBV5-6	TRBJ1-4	-	TGTGCCAGCAGCTTGGGGGTGACAGCCGATGAAAAACTGTTTTTT	CASSLGVTADEKLFF
TRBD1	TRBV27	TRBJ2-1	-	TGTGCCAGCAGTTTAGTCGCCGGGACAGGGGAGTTCTTC	CASSLVAGTGEFF
-	TRBV20-1	TRBJ1-1	once	TGCAGCTCGAGGCGGGGGACTGAAGCTTTCTTT	CSSRRGTEAFF
-	TRBV6-6	TRBJ1-5	-	TGTGCCAGCAGTTACCTGACAGATAATCAGCCCCAGCATTTT	CASSYLTDNQPQHF
-	TRBV30	TRBJ2-5	-	TGTGCCTGGAGTGCTCTACAAGAGACCCAGTACTTC	CAWSALQETQYF
TRBD2	TRBV2	TRBJ2-1	once	TGTGCCAGCAGTGAAGCGCCCCGAAGGGACTACCGGAATGAGCAGTTCTTC	CASSEAPRRDYRNEQFF
TRBD1	TRBV20-1	TRBJ1-2	-	TGCAGTGCTAGAGGGACAGGTGGCTACACCTTC	CSARGTGGYTF
TRBD2	TRBV30	TRBJ2-7	-	TGTGCCTGGTCTGTAGCGGGCTCCTACGAGCAGTACTTC	CAWSVAGSYEQYF
-	TRBV7-8	TRBJ2-1	few	TGTGCCAGCAGCTTAGAGGTCTATAGCCGGGATGAGCAGTTCTTC	CASSLEVYSRDEQFF
TRBD1	TRBV7-9	TRBJ2-5	-	TGTGCCAGCAGCTTAGGGGTAGGGACAGGGGGCCGGGAGCAGTACTTC	CASSLGVGTGGREQYF
-	TRBV14	TRBJ1-2	-	TGTGCCAGCAGCCAACCCCTCGGCTACACCTTC	CASSQPLGYTF
-	TRBV4-3	TRBJ2-7	-	TGCGCCAGCAGCCAAGAGTTTATCGGGAATTACGAGCAGTACTTC	CASSQEFIGNYEQYF
TRBD2	TRBV6-6	TRBJ2-3	-	TGTGCCAGCAGTTACCCGACTAGCGGACGGACAGATACGCAGTATTTT	CASSYPTSGRTDTQYF
-	TRBV6-5	TRBJ1-6	-	TGTGCCAGCAGTCACAGGGACCTATTGGATTCACCCCTCCACTTT	CASSHRDLLDSPLHF
TRBD2	TRBV28	TRBJ2-3	-	TGTGCCAGCAGCCCCGGGGGGGGAACAGATACGCAGTATTTT	CASSPGGGTDTQYF
TRBD1	TRBV4-3	TRBJ1-1	-	TGCGCCAGCAGCCAAGGACAGGGGGCGGACACTGAAGCTTTCTTT	CASSQGQGADTEAFF
TRBD2	TRBV5-6	TRBJ2-7	few	TGTGCCAGCAGCTTGGCCGGGGGGGGACCCTACGAGCAGTACTTC	CASSLAGGGPYEQYF
-	TRBV7-2	TRBJ1-2	-	TGTGCCAGCACCGACGGGGGCCCTAACTATGGCTACACCTTC	CASTDGGPNYGYTF
-	TRBV7-6	TRBJ1-2	-	TGTGCCAGCAGCCCTTACCGGGACGGCCAAAACTATGGCTACACCTTC	CASSPYRDGQNYGYTF
-	TRBV7-2	TRBJ2-5	-	TGTGCCAGCAGCCCCCGAGGAAGCGGGGTGAGGGGGGAGACCCAGTACTTC	CASSPRGSGVRGETQYF
-	TRBV5-1	TRBJ2-5	once	TGCGCCAGCAGCTTAGTACCCCAAGAGACCCAGTACTTC	CASSLVPQETQYF
-	TRBV25-1	TRBJ2-3	-	TGTGCCAGCAGTATCGGGAGTGCAGATACGCAGTATTTT	CASSIGSADTQYF
-	TRBV2	TRBJ1-1	once	TGTGCCAGCACGAGGGGGGCGGGCACTGAAGCTTTCTTT	CASTRGAGTEAFF
TRBD1	TRBV10-3	TRBJ2-7	-	TGTGCCATCGGAGGGACAGGCTACGAGCAGTACTTC	CAIGGTGYEQYF
-	TRBV5-1	TRBJ1-2	-	TGCGCCAGCGGGGGGCAGACCCTCTATGGCTACACCTTC	CASGGQTLYGYTF
-	TRBV5-1	TRBJ2-7	-	TGCGCCAGCAGCTTGGACTTGAGCTCCTACGAGCAGTACTTC	CASSLDLSSYEQYF
TRBD2	TRBV4-3	TRBJ2-1	once	TGCGCCAGCAGCCTCACTAGCGGGAGGGGCAATGAGCAGTTCTTC	CASSLTSGRGNEQFF
TRBD2	TRBV27	TRBJ2-1	once	TGTGCCAGTATAGGCGGGAGGACCTACAATGAGCAGTTCTTC	CASIGGRTYNEQFF
-	TRBV5-1	TRBJ1-1	-	TGCGCCAGCCGGGTCGGCTCGAACACTGAAGCTTTCTTT	CASRVGSNTEAFF
-	TRBV5-1	TRBJ2-7	-	TGCGCCAGCAGCTTGCTCGGCCAGAACTACGAGCAGTACTTC	CASSLLGQNYEQYF
-	TRBV7-9	TRBJ1-3	-	TGTGCCAGCAGCTTAGGGCCAGGGAGTGGAAACACCATATATTTT	CASSLGPGSGNTIYF
-	TRBV19	TRBJ2-3	-	TGTGCCAGTAGTATAGGCGCTGGTAACATAGATACGCAGTATTTT	CASSIGAGNIDTQYF
TRBD1	TRBV15	TRBJ2-7	-	TGTGCCACCAGCAGGACAGGGGGCTACGAGCAGTACTTC	CATSRTGGYEQYF
-	TRBV19	TRBJ2-7	-	TGTGCCAGTAGTATCGGCGGTGAGCAGTACTTC	CASSIGGEQYF
-	TRBV5-8	TRBJ2-2	-	TGTGCCAGCAGCTTCGCGAACACCGGGGAGCTGTTTTTT	CASSFANTGELFF
TRBD2	TRBV7-8	TRBJ2-1	-	TGTGCCAGCAGCTTAGCTCGAGCGGGAGTAAGCTCCTACAATGAGCAGTTCTTC	CASSLARAGVSSYNEQFF
TRBD2	TRBV19	TRBJ2-2	-	TGTGCCAGTAGTCATGCAGGGAGGGCCGGGGAGCTGTTTTTT	CASSHAGRAGELFF
TRBD1	TRBV19	TRBJ2-3	-	TGTGCCAGTAGTATCCGACAGGGCAACACAGATACGCAGTATTTT	CASSIRQGNTDTQYF
-	TRBV11-2	TRBJ1-1	-	TGTGCCAGCAGCTTAGATAACAGCTACACTGAAGCTTTCTTT	CASSLDNSYTEAFF
-	TRBV27	TRBJ2-7	few	TGTGCCAGCAGTCCTCACGAGGGTTACGAGCAGTACTTC	CASSPHEGYEQYF
TRBD1	TRBV30	TRBJ1-3	-	TGTGCCTGGACTCAGGGGGACACCATATATTTT	CAWTQGDTIYF
-	TRBV5-1	TRBJ2-3	-	TGCGCCAGCAGCTCGTCCGGACCCCCGACGGGTACAGATACGCAGTATTTT	CASSSSGPPTGTDTQYF
TRBD1	TRBV28	TRBJ1-1	-	TGTGCCAGCAGTTCCTGGGGGGGTCGTAGACAGGGCGGTAACACTGAAGCTTTCTTT	CASSSWGGRRQGGNTEAFF
-	TRBV5-1	TRBJ2-2	once	TGCGCCAGCAGCTCGATGCCGGGACTCAACACCGGGGAGCTGTTTTTT	CASSSMPGLNTGELFF
-	TRBV18	TRBJ1-3	-	TGTGCCAGCTCACCGACCCCGAGGGTCGAAAACACCATATATTTT	CASSPTPRVENTIYF
-	TRBV7-9	TRBJ2-2	-	TGTGCCAGCAGCCCCCACTCGGTCACCGGGGAGCTGTTTTTT	CASSPHSVTGELFF
-	TRBV5-1	TRBJ1-5	-	TGCGCCAGCAGCTTGGACAGGGAATATAGCAATCAGCCCCAGCATTTT	CASSLDREYSNQPQHF